This entry lists 20 T cell receptor beta chains sequenced from one sample in a study of blood T cell repertoires in COVID-19. Assay used: immunoSEQ multiplex PCR; TCRdb lists only in-frame clones, some missing. The sample comprises 200,000 to 250,000 clones, roughly nine tenths of which are singletons, and around 1.6% rests with the top ten. Sequencing was done on a sample of peripheral blood. These receptors all come from a woman aged 60-75 years who had recovered from COVID-19.

The chain carries TRBV6-1 and TRBJ2-1; no clear D. CDR3 length: 11 amino acids. V shed 1 base and J shed 12 bases, with 7 bases lying between them. Germline CDR1 is MNHNS and CDR2 is SASEGT. The CDR3 DNA sequence: TGTGCCAGCAGTGAAGTCGCAGGGCAGTTCTTC. This gives the protein CASSEVAGQFF.

This clone has a count of ten or more. This chain uses TRBV28 with TRBJ2-1, with D tentatively TRBD1 (6 bases). The germline CDR1 and CDR2 sequences are MDHEN and SYDVKM. This CDR3 region has 14 residues. V was cut by 7 bases and J by 5 bases, with 15 bases left in between. The CDR3 DNA reads TGTGCCAGCATGGGGGCAGTAACTCACAATGAGCAGTTCTTC. Protein sequence: CASMGAVTHNEQFF.

The chain recombines TRBV28 with TRBJ1-3; D may be TRBD1 (5 bases). The V end lost 3 bases, the J end lost 1 base, and 7 bases lay between the germline ends. There are 14 residues in the CDR3. Per the germline V gene, CDR1 is MDHEN and CDR2 is SYDVKM. The DNA for the CDR3 is TGTGCCAGCAGTTTTCAGGGTTCTGGAAACACCATATATTTT. Protein product: CASSFQGSGNTIYF.

V gene TRBV5-5 combines with J gene TRBJ1-3; no reliable D call. Germline CDR1 SGHKS, CDR2 YYEKEE (reference sequence). CDR3 length: 13 residues. V lost 4 bases, J lost 0 bases, and 5 bases lay in between. For the CDR3, the DNA is TGTGCCAGCAGCCCCTACTCTGGAAACACCATATATTTT. Protein: CASSPYSGNTIYF.

This chain joins TRBV19 and TRBJ2-7, with D possibly matching TRBD1 (5 bases). CDR1 and CDR2 (germline): LNHDA, SQIVND (reference sequence). CDR3 size: 11 residues. Trimming took 5 bases from V and 6 from J, leaving 8 bases between them. For the CDR3, the DNA is TGTGCCAGTAGTCCAGGGTTCGAGCAGTACTTC. Its translation is CASSPGFEQYF.

This chain uses TRBV6-2 or TRBV6-3 with TRBJ2-2, with TRBD1 identical over 7 bases. The V and J ends lost 2 bases and 4 bases, in that order; junction bases with no gene match: 10. The CDR3 is made up of 17 amino acids. The germline gives CDR1 MNHEY, CDR2 SVGEGT. This CDR3 reads CASSYGLVYRGTGELFF. The CDR3 DNA follows: TGTGCCAGCAGTTACGGTTTAGTCTACAGGGGCACCGGGGAGCTGTTTTTT.

The rearrangement uses TRBV9 and TRBJ1-6; tentatively, D is TRBD1 (5 bases). The CDR3 sequence is 16 residues long. The germline V gene has CDR1 SGDLS and CDR2 YYNGEE. Deletions cut 0 bases from V and 5 bases from J, with 12 bases between. The CDR3 DNA sequence: TGTGCCAGCAGCGTAGGTCCGGGACTGAATAATTCACCCCTCCACTTT. Amino acids: CASSVGPGLNNSPLHF.

The CDR3 loop is CASSLRAPRLAGGSYNEQFF. DNA of the CDR3: TGTGCCAGCAGTTTACGGGCCCCGAGGCTAGCGGGGGGATCCTACAATGAGCAGTTCTTC. The chain carries TRBV28 and TRBJ2-1; TRBD2 aligns across 11 bases. There are 20 residues in the CDR3. Germline CDR1 and CDR2: MDHEN and SYDVKM. V was clipped by 2 bases and J by 1 base; unmatched bases: 13.

This chain connects TRBV7-2 to TRBJ1-6, with D possibly matching TRBD1 (5 bases). CDR3 length: 13 residues. With 10 bases removed from V and 7 bases from J, the gap between germline ends came to 14 bases. CDR1 SGHTA and CDR2 FQGNSA come from the germline V gene. Here the CDR3 reads CATGGELNSPLHF. The CDR3 bases are TGTGCCACCGGAGGGGAATTGAATTCACCCCTCCACTTT.

The genes are TRBV4-1 and TRBJ1-3, with D possibly TRBD1 on 6 matching bases. The CDR3 covers 17 residues. Germline loops: CDR1 MGHRA, CDR2 YSYEKL. V was clipped by 3 bases and J by 0 bases, with 15 bases between them. This chain's CDR3 is CASSQAADSRSGNTIYF. Here the CDR3 DNA reads TGCGCCAGCAGCCAGGCCGCGGACAGCCGCTCTGGAAACACCATATATTTT.

In this sample, this clone turned up a few times. The rearrangement joins TRBV6-2 or TRBV6-3 to TRBJ1-3; D is perhaps TRBD1 (5 bases). Germline V lookup: CDR1 MNHEY, CDR2 SVGEGT. Trimming took 6 bases from V and 4 from J, leaving 13 bases between them. The CDR3 is 14 residues long. The CDR3: CASSHLRTGNTIYF. The CDR3, as DNA: TGTGCCAGCAGCCACCTCCGGACAGGAAACACCATATATTTT.

The J gene is TRBJ1-6, the V gene TRBV28; the match to TRBD1 covers 9 bases. The ends lost 3 bases at V and 7 bases at J; junction bases unmatched: 10. CDR1 is MDHEN, CDR2 SYDVKM, per germline. This CDR3 has 17 amino acids. The DNA for the CDR3 is TGTGCCAGCAGTTTGTCAGGGACAGGGCCTTTGAATTCACCCCTCCACTTT. This gives the protein CASSLSGTGPLNSPLHF. Drawing the rest from reference TRBV28 and TRBJ1-6, the complete variable domain is DVKVTQSSRYLVKRTGEKVFLECVQDMDHENMFWYRQDPGLGLRLIYFSYDVKMKEKGDIPEGYSVSREKKERFSLILESASTNQTSMYLCASSLSGTGPLNSPLHFGNGTRLTVT.

The chain is built from TRBV5-3 and TRBJ1-2; 8 bases align to TRBD1. TRBV5-3 is annotated as an ORF whose role is uncertain. V shed 7 bases and J 5 bases; nucleotides not matched to a gene: 7. The CDR3 runs to 13 residues. The CDR3 DNA sequence: TGTGCCAGAGACAAACAGGGGGTATATGGCTACACCTTC. As protein: CARDKQGVYGYTF.

The V gene is TRBV4-1, the J gene TRBJ2-1, with D perhaps matching TRBD1 (6 bases). V was pared by 4 bases and J by 4 bases, with 11 bases between. Germline V gene data show CDR1 as MGHRA and CDR2 as YSYEKL. This CDR3 contains 14 residues. CDR3 coding DNA: TGCGCCAGCAGCCCAGGGGCGCCATACAATGAGCAGTTCTTC. Amino acids: CASSPGAPYNEQFF.

This clone was counted a single time. This chain connects TRBV4-2 to TRBJ2-3; the match to TRBD2 covers 13 bases. Per the germline V gene, CDR1 is LGHNA and CDR2 is YNFKEQ. V trimming: 4 bases; J trimming: 5 bases; junction bases outside the gene matches: 6. The CDR3 covers 16 residues. Here the CDR3 DNA reads TGTGCCAGCAGCCCTACTAGCGGGGGGGCGGTAGATACGCAGTATTTT. Residues: CASSPTSGGAVDTQYF.

There are a few counts of this clone. This rearrangement joins TRBV5-5 to TRBJ2-1; TRBD2 is a possible D gene (6 bases). V lost 4 bases to trimming and J lost 4 bases, with 12 bases between them. Germline loops: CDR1 SGHKS, CDR2 YYEKEE (reference sequence). CDR3 length: 14 residues. Here the CDR3 reads CASSGGAGYNEQFF. CDR3 in DNA: TGTGCCAGCAGCGGAGGGGCAGGGTACAATGAGCAGTTCTTC.

The CDR3 sequence is CASSRDDINTGELFF. The CDR3 nucleotides read TGTGCCAGCTCGCGTGACGACATCAACACCGGGGAGCTGTTTTTT. The chain combines TRBV18 with TRBJ2-2; D is undetermined. Germline V gene sequence: CDR1 KGHSH, CDR2 LQKENI. This CDR3 spans 15 amino acids. The germline V and J ends were trimmed by 6 bases and 2 bases, with 13 bases remaining between them.

The V and J genes are TRBV28 and TRBJ1-2, with TRBD1 as a possible D gene (6 bases). V was cut by 4 bases and J by 2 bases, with 11 bases left in between. The CDR3 runs 14 residues. From germline, CDR1 is MDHEN and CDR2 SYDVKM. The CDR3 coding sequence is TGTGCCAGCAGTTCCTCGACAGGCAACTATGGCTACACCTTC. Its translation: CASSSSTGNYGYTF.

This clone was seen only once. This rearrangement joins TRBV6-6 to TRBJ1-2; D unresolved. The V end was cut by 7 bases, the J end by 4 bases, with 10 bases between. CDR1 MNHNY and CDR2 SVGAGI come from the germline V gene (reference sequence). There are 12 residues in the CDR3. The CDR3 nucleotides read TGTGCCAGCAACATGGGCTCCTATGGCTACACCTTC. Translating it yields CASNMGSYGYTF.

The chain uses TRBV19 and TRBJ1-5; 8 bases are a match to TRBD1. The V segment lost 5 bases and the J segment 7 bases; nucleotides outside the gene matches: 10. The CDR3 loop spans 15 amino acids. Per germline, CDR1 LNHDA and CDR2 SQIVND (reference sequence). The CDR3 region is CASSLTGQGRQPQHF. In nucleotides, the CDR3 is TGTGCCAGTAGTCTTACCGGACAGGGCCGACAGCCCCAGCATTTT.